These 2 T cell receptor beta chains originate from one sample sequenced in a study of radiotherapy plus CTLA-4 blockade in lung cancer. The table came from immunoSEQ multiplex PCR; TCRdb's copy has only in-frame clones and leaves some out. The top ten clones hold 11% of a sample with more than 40,000 clones, roughly three quarters of them seen once. Sequencing was performed on peripheral blood, taken from a patient treated with radiotherapy plus ipilimumab. The source is a human donor with non-small cell lung cancer who had stable disease on radiotherapy plus ipilimumab.

The V gene is TRBV11-3, the J gene TRBJ2-1, with 9 bases aligning to TRBD2. There are 16 residues in the CDR3. Germline V gene data show CDR1 as SGHNT and CDR2 as YENEEA. V lost 3 bases, J lost 4 bases, and 7 bases stayed unmatched. The CDR3 nucleotides read TGTGCCAGCAGCTTGAGGGCTAGCGGGGTATACAATGAGCAGTTCTTC. Protein: CASSLRASGVYNEQFF.

The rearrangement uses TRBV4-2 and TRBJ1-2, with 7 bases aligning to TRBD1. The CDR3 contains 15 residues. The germline V gene has CDR1 LGHNA and CDR2 YNFKEQ. With V trimmed by 1 base and J by 3 bases, 5 bases remained unmatched. The CDR3 DNA follows: TGTGCCAGCAGCCAAGTTTTAGACAGGGACTATGGCTACACCTTC. Residues: CASSQVLDRDYGYTF.